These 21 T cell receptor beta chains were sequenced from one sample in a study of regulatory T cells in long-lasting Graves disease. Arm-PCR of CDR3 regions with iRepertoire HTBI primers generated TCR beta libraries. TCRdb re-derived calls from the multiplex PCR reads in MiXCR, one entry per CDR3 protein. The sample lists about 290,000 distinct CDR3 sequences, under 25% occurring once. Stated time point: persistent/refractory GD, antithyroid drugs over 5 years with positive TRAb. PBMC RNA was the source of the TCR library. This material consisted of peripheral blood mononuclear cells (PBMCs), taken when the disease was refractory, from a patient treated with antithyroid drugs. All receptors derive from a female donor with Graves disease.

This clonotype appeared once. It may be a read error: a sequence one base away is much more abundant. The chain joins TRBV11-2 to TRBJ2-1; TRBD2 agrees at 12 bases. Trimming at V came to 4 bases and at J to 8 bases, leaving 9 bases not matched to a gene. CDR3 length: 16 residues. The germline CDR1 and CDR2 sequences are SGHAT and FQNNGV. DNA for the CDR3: TGTGCCAGCAGCTCACCCGGACTAGCGGGATTCCATGAGCAGTTCTTC. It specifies CASSSPGLAGFHEQFF. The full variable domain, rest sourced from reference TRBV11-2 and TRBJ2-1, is EAGVAQSPRYKIIEKRQSVAFWCNPISGHATLYWYQQILGQGPKLLIQFQNNGVVDDSQLPKDRFSAERLKGVDSTLKIQPAKLEDSAVYLCASSSPGLAGFHEQFFGPGTRLTVL.

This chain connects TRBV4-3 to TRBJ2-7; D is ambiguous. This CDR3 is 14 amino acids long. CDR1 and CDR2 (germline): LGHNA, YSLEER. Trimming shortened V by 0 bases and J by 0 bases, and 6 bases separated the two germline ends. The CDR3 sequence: CASSQEVGSYEQYF. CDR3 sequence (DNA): TGCGCCAGCAGCCAAGAGGTCGGCTCCTACGAGCAGTACTTC.

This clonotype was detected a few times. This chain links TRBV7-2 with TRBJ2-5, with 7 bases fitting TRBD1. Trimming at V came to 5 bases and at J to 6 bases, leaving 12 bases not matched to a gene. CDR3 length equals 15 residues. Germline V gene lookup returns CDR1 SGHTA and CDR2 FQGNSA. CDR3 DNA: TGTGCCAGCAGCGTCTCCCCACAGGGGTCGCAGACCCAGTACTTC. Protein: CASSVSPQGSQTQYF. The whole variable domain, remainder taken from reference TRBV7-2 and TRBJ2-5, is GAGVSQSPSNKVTEKGKDVELRCDPISGHTALYWYRQSLGQGLEFLIYFQGNSAPDKSGLPSDRFSAERTGGSVSTLTIQRTQQEDSAVYLCASSVSPQGSQTQYFGPGTRLLVL.

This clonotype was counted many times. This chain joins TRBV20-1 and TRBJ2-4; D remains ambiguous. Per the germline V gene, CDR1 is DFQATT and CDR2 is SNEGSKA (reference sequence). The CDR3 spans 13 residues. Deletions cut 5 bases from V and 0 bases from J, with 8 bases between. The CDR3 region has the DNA TGCAGTGCTCATACAGTAGCCAAAAACATTCAGTACTTC. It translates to CSAHTVAKNIQYF.

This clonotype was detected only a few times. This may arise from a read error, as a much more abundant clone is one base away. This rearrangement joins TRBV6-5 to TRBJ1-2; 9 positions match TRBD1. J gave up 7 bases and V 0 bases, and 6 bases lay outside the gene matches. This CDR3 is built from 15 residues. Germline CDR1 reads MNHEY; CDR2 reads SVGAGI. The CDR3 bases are TGTGCCAGCAGTTACTCAGGTACAGGGGGCGCTGGCTACACCTTC. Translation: CASSYSGTGGAGYTF.

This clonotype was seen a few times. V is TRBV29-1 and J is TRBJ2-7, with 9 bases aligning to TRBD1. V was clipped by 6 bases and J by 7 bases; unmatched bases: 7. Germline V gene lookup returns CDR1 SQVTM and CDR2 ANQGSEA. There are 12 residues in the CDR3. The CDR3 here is CSVTGGDGEQYF. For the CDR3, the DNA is TGCAGCGTGACAGGGGGGGATGGGGAGCAGTACTTC.

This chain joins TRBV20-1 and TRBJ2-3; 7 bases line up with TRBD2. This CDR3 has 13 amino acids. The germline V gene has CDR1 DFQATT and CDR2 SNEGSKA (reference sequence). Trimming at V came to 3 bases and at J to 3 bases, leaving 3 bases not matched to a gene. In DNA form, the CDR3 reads TGCAGTGCTAGCGGGAGGATTACAGATACGCAGTATTTT. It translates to CSASGRITDTQYF.

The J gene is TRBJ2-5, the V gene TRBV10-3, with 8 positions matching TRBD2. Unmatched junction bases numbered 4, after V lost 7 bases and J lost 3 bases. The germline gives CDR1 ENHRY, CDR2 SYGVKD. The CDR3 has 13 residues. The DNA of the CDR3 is TGTGCCATCAACCAGCGGGAGAAAGAGACCCAGTACTTC. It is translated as CAINQREKETQYF.

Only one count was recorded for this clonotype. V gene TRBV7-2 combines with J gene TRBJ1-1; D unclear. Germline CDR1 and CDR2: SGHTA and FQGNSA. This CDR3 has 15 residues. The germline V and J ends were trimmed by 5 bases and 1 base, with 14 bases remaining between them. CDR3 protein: CASSPRPGENTEAFF. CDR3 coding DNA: TGTGCCAGCAGCCCCCGACCCGGCGAGAACACTGAAGCTTTCTTT.

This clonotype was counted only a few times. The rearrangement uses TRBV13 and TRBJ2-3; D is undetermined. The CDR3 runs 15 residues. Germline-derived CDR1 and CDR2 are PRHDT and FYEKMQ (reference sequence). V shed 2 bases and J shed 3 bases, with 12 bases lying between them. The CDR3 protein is CASSLSAVSTDTQYF. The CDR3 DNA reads TGTGCCAGCAGCTTAAGTGCAGTTTCAACAGATACGCAGTATTTT.

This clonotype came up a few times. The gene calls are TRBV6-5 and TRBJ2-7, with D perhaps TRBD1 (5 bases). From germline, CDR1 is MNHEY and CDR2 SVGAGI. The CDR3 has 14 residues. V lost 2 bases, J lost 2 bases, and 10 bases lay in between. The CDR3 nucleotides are TGTGCCAGCAGTTACCTCGGCAGGGCCTACGAGCAGTACTTC. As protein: CASSYLGRAYEQYF.

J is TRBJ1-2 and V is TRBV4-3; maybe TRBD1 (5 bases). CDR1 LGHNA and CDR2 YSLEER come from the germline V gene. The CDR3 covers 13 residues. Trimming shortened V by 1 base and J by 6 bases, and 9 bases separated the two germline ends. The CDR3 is CASSQGGLDGYTF. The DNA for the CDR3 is TGCGCCAGCAGCCAAGGGGGGTTGGATGGCTACACCTTC.

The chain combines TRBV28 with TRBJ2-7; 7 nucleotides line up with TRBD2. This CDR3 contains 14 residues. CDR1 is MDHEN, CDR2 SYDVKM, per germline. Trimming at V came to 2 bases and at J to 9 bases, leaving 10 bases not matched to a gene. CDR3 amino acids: CASSLGREGPGQYF. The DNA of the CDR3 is TGTGCCAGCAGTTTAGGGAGGGAGGGACCTGGGCAGTACTTC.

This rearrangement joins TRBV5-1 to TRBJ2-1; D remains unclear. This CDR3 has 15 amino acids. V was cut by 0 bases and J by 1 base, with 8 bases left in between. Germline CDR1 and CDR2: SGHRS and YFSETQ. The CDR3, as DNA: TGCGCCAGCAGCTTGGCCGAGGAGTCCTACAATGAGCAGTTCTTC. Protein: CASSLAEESYNEQFF.

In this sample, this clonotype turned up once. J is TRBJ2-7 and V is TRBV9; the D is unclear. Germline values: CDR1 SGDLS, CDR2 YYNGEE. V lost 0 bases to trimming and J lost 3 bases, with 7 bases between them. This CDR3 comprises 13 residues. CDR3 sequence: CASSVAADYEQYF. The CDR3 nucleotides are TGTGCCAGCAGCGTAGCGGCAGACTACGAGCAGTACTTC.

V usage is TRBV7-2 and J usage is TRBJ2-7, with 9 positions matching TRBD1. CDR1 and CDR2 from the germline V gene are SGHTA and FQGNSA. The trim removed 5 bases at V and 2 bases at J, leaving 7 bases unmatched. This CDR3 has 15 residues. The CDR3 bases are TGTGCCAGCAGCCCCCCCGGGACAGGGACCTACGAGCAGTACTTC. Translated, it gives CASSPPGTGTYEQYF.

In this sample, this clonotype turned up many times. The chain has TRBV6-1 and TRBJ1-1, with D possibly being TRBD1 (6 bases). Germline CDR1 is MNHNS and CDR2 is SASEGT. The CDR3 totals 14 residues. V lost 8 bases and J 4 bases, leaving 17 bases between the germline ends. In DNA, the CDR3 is TGTGCCAGCGGGGTAGGGGGGGAGAGCACTGAAGCTTTCTTT. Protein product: CASGVGGESTEAFF.

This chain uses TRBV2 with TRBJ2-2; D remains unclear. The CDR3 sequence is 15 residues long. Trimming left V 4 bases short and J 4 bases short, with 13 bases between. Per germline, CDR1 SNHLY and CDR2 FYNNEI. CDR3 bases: TGTGCCAGCAGTGCGGCAGGCCGTGTCACCGGGGAGCTGTTTTTT. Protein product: CASSAAGRVTGELFF.

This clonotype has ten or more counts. This chain's CDR3 is CASSATGTSRNIQYF. Written as DNA, the CDR3 is TGTGCCAGCAGTGCTACCGGGACTAGCAGAAACATTCAGTACTTC. V usage is TRBV6-1 and J usage is TRBJ2-4; 9 positions match TRBD2. There are 15 residues in the CDR3. J lost 6 bases, V lost 4 bases, and 7 bases had no gene match. CDR1 and CDR2 from the germline V gene are MNHNS and SASEGT.

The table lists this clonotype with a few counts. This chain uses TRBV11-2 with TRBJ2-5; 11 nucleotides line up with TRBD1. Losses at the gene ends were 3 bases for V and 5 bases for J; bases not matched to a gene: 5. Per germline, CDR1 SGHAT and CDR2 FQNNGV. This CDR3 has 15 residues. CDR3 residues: CASSFPGQGAETQYF. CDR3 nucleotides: TGTGCCAGCAGCTTTCCTGGACAGGGGGCTGAGACCCAGTACTTC.

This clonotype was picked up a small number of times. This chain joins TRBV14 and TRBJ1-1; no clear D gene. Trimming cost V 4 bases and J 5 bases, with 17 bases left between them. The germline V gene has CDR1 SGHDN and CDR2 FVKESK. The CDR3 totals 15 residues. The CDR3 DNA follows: TGTGCCAGCAGCCCGAAGTCGGGTTCGGGGACTGAAGCTTTCTTT. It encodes CASSPKSGSGTEAFF.